This T cell receptor beta chain was recorded in a study of blood T cell repertoires in COVID-19. Overall study: Both acute and convalescent COVID-19 samples were obtained from the United States, Italy and Spain. The cDNA or gDNA used as material had been derived from T cells, B-cell-depleted T cells, or PBMCs.

Those who participated ranged in age from roughly 18 to 95 years and resided in 20 to 25 US areas. Symptom resolution, clearance, or two negative PCRs marked the recovered donors of Cohort 3. Measured with immunoSEQ multiplex PCR; TCRdb has only the in-frame clones, and not every one. The sample consists of over 200,000 clones, more than 80% of them appearing once. Germline V gene sequence: CDR1 SGHRS, CDR2 YFSETQ. There are 12 residues in the CDR3. V lost 0 bases to trimming and J lost 10 bases; unmatched junction nucleotides: 4. The TCR comes from a man aged 25-45 years who had recovered from COVID-19. Sequencing was carried out using PBMCs or T cells enriched from blood (not recorded which). The chain employs TRBV5-1 and TRBJ2-7, with 7 positions matching TRBD1. The CDR3 sequence is CASSLDRGRQYF. DNA for the CDR3: TGCGCCAGCAGCTTGGACAGGGGCAGACAGTACTTC.